This T cell receptor (beta chain) comes out of a study of radiation and T cells in renal cell carcinoma. Study at large: Nephrectomy followed 15 Gy stereotactic body radiation by 4 weeks.

Study observations and caveats: Pretreatment tumor biopsies were lacking, so baseline clonotypes are unknown. In blood, top tumor clones expanded by 2 weeks, shrinking by 4.

Here immunoSEQ multiplex PCR was the method, and the copy in TCRdb shows in-frame clones only, minus some. Of approximately 140,000 clones listed, 88% are singletons. This clone was counted a single time. Antigen: not known. The time point: baseline pretreatment blood. As to treatment: 15 Gy SBRT to primary tumor, nephrectomy 4 weeks later. Blood was sampled at baseline, 2 weeks and 4 weeks after SBRT. The sequence was obtained from a woman in her seventies with renal cell carcinoma. The specimen was blood, collected from a patient whose treatment included radiotherapy and nephrectomy.

The CDR3 DNA is TGTGCCAGCTCACCCGCCGGGACAGGGGTGGGGACTGAAGCTTTCTTT. Translating it yields CASSPAGTGVGTEAFF. This chain joins TRBV18 and TRBJ1-1; 10 bases match TRBD1. Germline V lookup: CDR1 KGHSH, CDR2 LQKENI. The CDR3 sequence is 16 residues long. Losses at the gene ends were 3 bases for V and 5 bases for J; bases not matched to a gene: 9.